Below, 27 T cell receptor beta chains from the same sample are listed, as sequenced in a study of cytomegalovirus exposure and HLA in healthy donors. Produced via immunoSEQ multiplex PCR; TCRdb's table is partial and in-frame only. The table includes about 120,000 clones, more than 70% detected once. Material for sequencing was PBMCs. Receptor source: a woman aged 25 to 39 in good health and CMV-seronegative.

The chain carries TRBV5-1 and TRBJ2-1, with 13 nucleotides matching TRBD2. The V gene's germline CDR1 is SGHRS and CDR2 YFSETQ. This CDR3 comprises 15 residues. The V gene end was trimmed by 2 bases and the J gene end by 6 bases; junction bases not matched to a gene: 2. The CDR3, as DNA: TGCGCCAGCAGCTTTACTAGCGGGGGGGTCAATGAGCAGTTCTTC. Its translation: CASSFTSGGVNEQFF.

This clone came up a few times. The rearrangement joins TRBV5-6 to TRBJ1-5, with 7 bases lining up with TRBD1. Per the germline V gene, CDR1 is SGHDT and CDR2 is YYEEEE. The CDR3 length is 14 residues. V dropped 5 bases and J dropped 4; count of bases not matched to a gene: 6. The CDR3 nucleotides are TGTGCCAGCAGTCCCACAGGGGCGAATCAGCCCCAGCATTTT. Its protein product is CASSPTGANQPQHF.

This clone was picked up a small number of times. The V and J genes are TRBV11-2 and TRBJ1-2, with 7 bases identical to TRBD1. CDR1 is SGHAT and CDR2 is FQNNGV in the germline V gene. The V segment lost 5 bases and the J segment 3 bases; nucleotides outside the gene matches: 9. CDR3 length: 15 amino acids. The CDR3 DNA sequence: TGTGCCAGCAGCATCGGACAGGCCGATCACTATGGCTACACCTTC. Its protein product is CASSIGQADHYGYTF.

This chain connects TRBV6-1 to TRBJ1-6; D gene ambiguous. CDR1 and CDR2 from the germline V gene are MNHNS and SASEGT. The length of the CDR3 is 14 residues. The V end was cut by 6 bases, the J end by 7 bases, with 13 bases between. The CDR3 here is CASSYSTRNSPLHF. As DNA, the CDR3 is TGTGCCAGCAGCTACAGTACAAGGAATTCACCCCTCCACTTT.

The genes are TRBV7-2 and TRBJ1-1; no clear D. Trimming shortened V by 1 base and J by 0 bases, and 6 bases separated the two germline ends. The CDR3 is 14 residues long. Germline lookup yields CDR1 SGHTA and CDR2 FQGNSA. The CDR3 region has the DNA TGTGCCAGCAGCTTAGGGCAGTTGAACACTGAAGCTTTCTTT. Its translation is CASSLGQLNTEAFF. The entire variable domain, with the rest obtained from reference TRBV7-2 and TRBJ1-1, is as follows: GAGVSQSPSNKVTEKGKDVELRCDPISGHTALYWYRQSLGQGLEFLIYFQGNSAPDKSGLPSDRFSAERTGGSVSTLTIQRTQQEDSAVYLCASSLGQLNTEAFFGQGTRLTVV.

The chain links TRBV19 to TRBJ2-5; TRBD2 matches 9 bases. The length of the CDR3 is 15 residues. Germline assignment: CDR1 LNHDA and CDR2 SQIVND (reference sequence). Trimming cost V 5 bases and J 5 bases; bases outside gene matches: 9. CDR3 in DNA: TGTGCCAGTAGTCGGCGGGAGGGGGCAGGGGAGACCCAGTACTTC. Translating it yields CASSRREGAGETQYF.

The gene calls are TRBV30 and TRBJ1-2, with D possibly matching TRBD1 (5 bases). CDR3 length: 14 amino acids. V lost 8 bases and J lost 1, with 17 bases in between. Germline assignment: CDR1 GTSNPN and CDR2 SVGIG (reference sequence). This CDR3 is CAVGGGTVNYGYTF. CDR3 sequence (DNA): TGTGCCGTCGGGGGTGGCACAGTTAACTATGGCTACACCTTC.

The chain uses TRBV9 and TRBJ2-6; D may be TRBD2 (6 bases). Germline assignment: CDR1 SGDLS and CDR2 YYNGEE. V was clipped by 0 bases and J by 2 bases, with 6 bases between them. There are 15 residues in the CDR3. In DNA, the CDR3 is TGTGCCAGCAGCGTAGTAGCGGCTGGGGCCAACGTCCTGACTTTC. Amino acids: CASSVVAAGANVLTF.

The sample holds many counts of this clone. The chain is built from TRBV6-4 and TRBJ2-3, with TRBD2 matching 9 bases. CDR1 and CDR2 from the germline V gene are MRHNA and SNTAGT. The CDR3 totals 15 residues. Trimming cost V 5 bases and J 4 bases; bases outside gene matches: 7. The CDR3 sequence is CASSRLAEAADTQYF. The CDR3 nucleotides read TGTGCCAGCAGTCGACTAGCGGAGGCAGCAGATACGCAGTATTTT.

CDR3 residues: CASRGDRVNQPQHF. CDR3 bases: TGTGCCAGTAGAGGGGACAGGGTCAATCAGCCCCAGCATTTT. The chain combines TRBV19 with TRBJ1-5, with TRBD1 identical over 9 bases. V was pared by 6 bases and J by 3 bases, with 3 bases of the junction left unmatched. The CDR3 length is 14 residues. Germline V gene sequence: CDR1 LNHDA, CDR2 SQIVND (reference sequence).

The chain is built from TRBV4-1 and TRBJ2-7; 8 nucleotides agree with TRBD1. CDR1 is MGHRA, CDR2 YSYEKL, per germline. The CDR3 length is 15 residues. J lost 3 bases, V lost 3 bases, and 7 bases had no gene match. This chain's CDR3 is CASSHRTGSLYEQYF. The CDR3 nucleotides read TGCGCCAGCAGCCACCGGACAGGGTCTCTCTACGAGCAGTACTTC.

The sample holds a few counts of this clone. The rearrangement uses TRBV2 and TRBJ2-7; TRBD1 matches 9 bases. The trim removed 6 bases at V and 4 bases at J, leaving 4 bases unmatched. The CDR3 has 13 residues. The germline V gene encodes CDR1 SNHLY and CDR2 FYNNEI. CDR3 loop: CASRRDRAYEQYF. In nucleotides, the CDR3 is TGTGCCAGCAGGCGGGACAGGGCATACGAGCAGTACTTC. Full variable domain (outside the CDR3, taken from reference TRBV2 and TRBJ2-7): EPEVTQTPSHQVTQMGQEVILRCVPISNHLYFYWYRQILGQKVEFLVSFYNNEISEKSEIFDDQFSVERPDGSNFTLKIRSTKLEDSAMYFCASRRDRAYEQYFGPGTRLTVT.

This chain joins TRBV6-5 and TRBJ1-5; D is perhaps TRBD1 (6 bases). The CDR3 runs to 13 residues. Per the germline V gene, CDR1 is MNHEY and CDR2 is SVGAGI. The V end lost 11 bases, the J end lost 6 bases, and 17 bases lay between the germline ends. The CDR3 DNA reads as TGTGCCGCGGCGGGGGGGCAGGCTCAGCCCCAGCATTTT. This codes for CAAAGGQAQPQHF.

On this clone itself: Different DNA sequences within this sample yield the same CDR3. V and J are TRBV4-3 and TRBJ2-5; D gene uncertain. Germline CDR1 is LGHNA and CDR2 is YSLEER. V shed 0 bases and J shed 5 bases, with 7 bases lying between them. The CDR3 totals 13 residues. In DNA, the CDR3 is TGCGCCAGCAGCCAAGACCGCCGGGAGACCCAGTACTTC. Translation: CASSQDRRETQYF.

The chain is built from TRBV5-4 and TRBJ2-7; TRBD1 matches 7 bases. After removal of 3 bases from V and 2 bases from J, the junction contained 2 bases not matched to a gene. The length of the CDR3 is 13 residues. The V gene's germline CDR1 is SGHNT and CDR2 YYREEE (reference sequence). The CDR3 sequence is CASSWDRAYEQYF. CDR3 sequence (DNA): TGTGCCAGCAGCTGGGACAGAGCCTACGAGCAGTACTTC.

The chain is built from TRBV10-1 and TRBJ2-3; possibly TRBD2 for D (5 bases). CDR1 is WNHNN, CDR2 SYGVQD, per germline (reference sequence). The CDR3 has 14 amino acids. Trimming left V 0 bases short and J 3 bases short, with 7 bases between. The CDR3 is CASSESRATDTQYF. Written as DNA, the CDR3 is TGCGCCAGCAGTGAGTCGAGGGCAACAGATACGCAGTATTTT.

The CDR3 DNA follows: TGTGCCAGCTCCGAGTGGCAGGGGGCCGGCCCTGAAGCTTTCTTT. Protein: CASSEWQGAGPEAFF. The genes are TRBV18 and TRBJ1-1, with 8 nucleotides matching TRBD1. The ends lost 6 bases at V and 6 bases at J; junction bases unmatched: 12. This CDR3 has 15 residues. Germline V gives CDR1 KGHSH, CDR2 LQKENI.

This CDR3 is CASSLEGGTGETQYF. For the CDR3, the DNA is TGTGCCAGCAGCTTGGAGGGGGGGACGGGGGAGACCCAGTACTTC. This chain connects TRBV11-3 to TRBJ2-5; possibly TRBD2 for D (7 bases). In germline, CDR1 is SGHNT, CDR2 YENEEA. CDR3 length: 15 amino acids. Trimming pared 3 bases from V and 5 bases from J, leaving 16 bases between.

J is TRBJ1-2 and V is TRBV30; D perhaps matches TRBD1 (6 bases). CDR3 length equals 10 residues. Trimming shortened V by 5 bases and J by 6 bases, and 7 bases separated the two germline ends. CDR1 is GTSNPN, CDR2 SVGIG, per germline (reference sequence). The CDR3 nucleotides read TGTGCCTGGGGGACAAATGGCTACACCTTC. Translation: CAWGTNGYTF.

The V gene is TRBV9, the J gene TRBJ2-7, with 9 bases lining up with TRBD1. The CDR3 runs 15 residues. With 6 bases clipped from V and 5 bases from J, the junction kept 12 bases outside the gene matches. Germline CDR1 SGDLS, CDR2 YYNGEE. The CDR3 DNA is TGTGCCAGCACTAGATCCGGGACAGGGATTAACGAGCAGTACTTC. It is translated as CASTRSGTGINEQYF.

CDR3 sequence reads: CASSVFGGGYNEQFF. The CDR3 DNA reads as TGTGCCAGCAGTGTCTTCGGCGGGGGGTACAATGAGCAGTTCTTC. V usage is TRBV6-1 and J usage is TRBJ2-1; 8 nucleotides agree with TRBD2. CDR3 length: 15 amino acids. Germline values: CDR1 MNHNS, CDR2 SASEGT. J gave up 4 bases and V 4 bases, and 6 bases lay outside the gene matches.

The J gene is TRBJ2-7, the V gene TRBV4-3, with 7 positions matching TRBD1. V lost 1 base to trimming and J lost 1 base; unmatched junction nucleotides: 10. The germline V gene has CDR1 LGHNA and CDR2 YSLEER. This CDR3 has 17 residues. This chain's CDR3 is CASSQASAGTVSYEQYF. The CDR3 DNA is TGCGCCAGCAGCCAAGCCTCCGCCGGGACAGTATCCTACGAGCAGTACTTC.

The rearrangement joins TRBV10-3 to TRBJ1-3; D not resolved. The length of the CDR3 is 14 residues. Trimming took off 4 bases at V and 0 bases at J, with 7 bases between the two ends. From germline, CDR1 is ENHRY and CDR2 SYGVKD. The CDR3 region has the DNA TGTGCCATCAGTGCGGTGAGCTCTGGAAACACCATATATTTT. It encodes CAISAVSSGNTIYF.

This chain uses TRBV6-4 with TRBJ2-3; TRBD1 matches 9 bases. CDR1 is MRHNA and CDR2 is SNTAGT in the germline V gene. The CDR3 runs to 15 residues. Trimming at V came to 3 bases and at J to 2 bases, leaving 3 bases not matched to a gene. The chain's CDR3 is CASSEQGAPTDTQYF. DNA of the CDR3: TGTGCCAGCAGTGAACAGGGGGCCCCCACAGATACGCAGTATTTT.

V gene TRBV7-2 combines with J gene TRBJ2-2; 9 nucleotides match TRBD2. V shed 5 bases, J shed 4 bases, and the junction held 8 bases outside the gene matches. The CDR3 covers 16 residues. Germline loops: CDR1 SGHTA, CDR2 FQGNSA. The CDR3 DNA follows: TGTGCCAGCAGCCCGTCGGGACTAGCAAGCACCGGGGAGCTGTTTTTT. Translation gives CASSPSGLASTGELFF.

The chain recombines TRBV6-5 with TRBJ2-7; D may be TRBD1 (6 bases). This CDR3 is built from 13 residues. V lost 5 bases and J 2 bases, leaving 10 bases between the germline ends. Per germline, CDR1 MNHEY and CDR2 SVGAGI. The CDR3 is CASSHRVTYEQYF. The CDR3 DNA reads TGTGCCAGCAGTCACAGGGTTACCTACGAGCAGTACTTC.

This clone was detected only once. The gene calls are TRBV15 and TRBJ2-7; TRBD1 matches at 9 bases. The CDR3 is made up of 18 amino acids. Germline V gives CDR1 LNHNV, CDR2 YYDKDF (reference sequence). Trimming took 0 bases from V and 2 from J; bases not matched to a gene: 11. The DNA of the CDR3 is TGTGCCACCAGCAGAGATTGGACAGGGACAGGGATACCCTACGAGCAGTACTTC. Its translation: CATSRDWTGTGIPYEQYF.